Below, 27 T cell receptor beta chains from the same sample are listed, as sequenced in a study of blood T cell repertoires in COVID-19. Libraries were prepared by immunoSEQ multiplex PCR; TCRdb keeps only in-frame clonotypes and omits some of them. The table has 220,000 or so clones, around 90% seen once. The sequenced material came from peripheral blood. The receptors originated from a man in his 60s who had recovered from COVID-19.

The V and J genes are TRBV30 and TRBJ2-7, with 8 bases that match TRBD1. The CDR3 consists of 15 residues. The ends lost 0 bases at V and 4 bases at J; junction bases unmatched: 8. Germline CDR1 and CDR2: GTSNPN and SVGIG (reference sequence). In DNA, the CDR3 is TGTGCCTGGAGTGTGACGGGCACAGGGGGGTACGAGCAGTACTTC. Encoded protein: CAWSVTGTGGYEQYF.

V is TRBV18 and J is TRBJ1-4; TRBD1 aligns across 8 bases. Germline loops: CDR1 KGHSH, CDR2 LQKENI. The CDR3 totals 14 residues. V dropped 5 bases and J dropped 8; count of bases not matched to a gene: 7. The CDR3 sequence: CASSSDREKEKLFF. The CDR3 DNA reads as TGTGCCAGCTCATCGGACAGGGAGAAGGAAAAACTGTTTTTT.

V and J are TRBV5-6 and TRBJ1-2, with TRBD1 matching 8 bases. The V gene's germline CDR1 is SGHDT and CDR2 YYEEEE. Losses at the gene ends were 5 bases for V and 4 bases for J; bases not matched to a gene: 4. The CDR3 sequence is 13 residues long. DNA of the CDR3: TGTGCCAGCAGGACGACAGGGGTCTATGGCTACACCTTC. Amino acid sequence: CASRTTGVYGYTF.

Notes on this clone: The junction departs from germline at one end; a sequencing error may be responsible. The chain employs TRBV9 and TRBJ1-2; D perhaps matches TRBD1 (5 bases). The germline V gene has CDR1 SGDLS and CDR2 YYNGEE. The length of the CDR3 is 14 residues. The CDR3 loop is CASSVSWGHHGYSF. The CDR3 DNA is TGTGCCAGCAGCGTATCATGGGGCCATCATGGCTACTCCTTC.

V usage is TRBV5-4 and J usage is TRBJ2-1, with 10 bases fitting TRBD2. This CDR3 comprises 18 residues. Germline CDR1 and CDR2: SGHNT and YYREEE (reference sequence). Losses at the gene ends were 3 bases for V and 4 bases for J; bases not matched to a gene: 13. DNA for the CDR3: TGTGCCAGCAGCTCGTTAGCGGGGGGCCTGAAGCCTTACAATGAGCAGTTCTTC. Translating gives CASSSLAGGLKPYNEQFF.

The chain couples TRBV4-2 to TRBJ1-6, with TRBD1 as a possible D gene (5 bases). Germline V gives CDR1 LGHNA, CDR2 YNFKEQ. The CDR3 is made up of 15 amino acids. V dropped 3 bases and J dropped 3 bases, with 9 bases sitting between them. Written as DNA, the CDR3 is TGTGCCAGCAGCCAGCGGGGGAGCTATAATTCACCCCTCCACTTT. Translating it yields CASSQRGSYNSPLHF.

The chain links TRBV5-8 to TRBJ2-5; TRBD2 agrees at 9 bases. The V segment lost 6 bases and the J segment 5 bases; nucleotides outside the gene matches: 8. Germline CDR1 and CDR2: SGHTS and YDEGEE. The CDR3 totals 14 residues. The CDR3 spells CASILSGRGETQYF. CDR3 nucleotides: TGTGCCAGCATCCTTAGCGGGAGAGGGGAGACCCAGTACTTC.

V gene TRBV18 combines with J gene TRBJ1-1, with TRBD1 as a possible D gene (6 bases). This CDR3 is built from 14 residues. The germline gives CDR1 KGHSH, CDR2 LQKENI. Trimming pared 6 bases from V and 10 bases from J, leaving 21 bases between. The CDR3 reads CASSFFPEGVLAFF. For the CDR3, the DNA is TGTGCCAGCTCCTTCTTTCCTGAGGGGGTTTTAGCTTTCTTT.

The rearrangement joins TRBV27 to TRBJ2-7, with D tentatively TRBD1 (5 bases). The CDR3 contains 17 residues. Germline assignment: CDR1 MNHEY and CDR2 SMNVEV (reference sequence). The germline V and J ends were trimmed by 5 bases and 5 bases, with 25 bases remaining between them. CDR3 sequence reads: CASSPDSVWGEINEQYF. CDR3 bases: TGTGCCAGCAGTCCCGACTCCGTATGGGGCGAAATAAACGAGCAGTACTTC.

This clone is a singleton in its sample. The chain combines TRBV7-2 with TRBJ2-5, with 10 bases matching TRBD2. The CDR3 is 15 residues long. V lost 4 bases, J lost 5 bases, and 7 bases stayed unmatched. The germline gives CDR1 SGHTA, CDR2 FQGNSA. CDR3 protein: CASSSLAGDAETQYF. The CDR3 DNA reads as TGTGCCAGCAGCTCTCTAGCGGGGGACGCGGAGACCCAGTACTTC. The whole variable domain, remainder taken from reference TRBV7-2 and TRBJ2-5, is GAGVSQSPSNKVTEKGKDVELRCDPISGHTALYWYRQSLGQGLEFLIYFQGNSAPDKSGLPSDRFSAERTGGSVSTLTIQRTQQEDSAVYLCASSSLAGDAETQYFGPGTRLLVL.

The chain employs TRBV19 and TRBJ2-5, with 9 bases that match TRBD2. Germline values: CDR1 LNHDA, CDR2 SQIVND (reference sequence). The CDR3 extends over 13 amino acids. V was clipped by 7 bases and J by 4 bases; unmatched bases: 4. The DNA for the CDR3 is TGTGCCAGTAAAGCGGGAGGTACAGAGACCCAGTACTTC. Amino acid sequence: CASKAGGTETQYF.

In nucleotides, the CDR3 is TGTGCCAGCTCACCCGTCGACAGGGGAACGTACGAGCAGTACTTC. Translating it yields CASSPVDRGTYEQYF. The chain combines TRBV18 with TRBJ2-7, with 8 bases fitting TRBD1. The germline V gene encodes CDR1 KGHSH and CDR2 LQKENI. Trimming at V came to 3 bases and at J to 4 bases, leaving 8 bases not matched to a gene. The CDR3 loop spans 15 amino acids.

This clone was seen only once. The rearrangement joins TRBV28 to TRBJ2-1; D call uncertain. Germline CDR1 and CDR2: MDHEN and SYDVKM. This CDR3 is built from 13 residues. V was shortened by 3 bases and J by 3 bases, with 6 bases between the two germline ends. The CDR3 region is CASSFADYNEQFF. CDR3 nucleotides: TGTGCCAGCAGTTTCGCAGACTACAATGAGCAGTTCTTC.

This clone was counted a few times. The CDR3 coding sequence is TGTGCCTGGCAAAAACGGGGTTCACCCCTCCACTTT. This codes for CAWQKRGSPLHF. The rearrangement joins TRBV30 to TRBJ1-6; D ambiguous. The germline V and J ends were trimmed by 5 bases and 9 bases, with 11 bases remaining between them. The CDR3 runs 12 residues. Germline values: CDR1 GTSNPN, CDR2 SVGIG (reference sequence).

The chain uses TRBV11-3 and TRBJ2-3, with 10 bases aligning to TRBD1. Trimming cost V 5 bases and J 1 base; bases outside gene matches: 9. Germline CDR1 reads SGHNT; CDR2 reads YENEEA. The CDR3 has 17 amino acids. CDR3 bases: TGTGCCAGCAGCCCTCCCCGCGGGACAGGGGGCACAGATACGCAGTATTTT. It translates to CASSPPRGTGGTDTQYF.

The chain uses TRBV4-1 and TRBJ2-4; TRBD1 matches at 10 bases. This CDR3 is 15 amino acids long. Germline CDR1 and CDR2: MGHRA and YSYEKL. J gave up 1 base and V 5 bases, and 2 bases lay outside the gene matches. The CDR3 spells CASSWGQGAKNIQYF. The CDR3 nucleotides are TGCGCCAGCAGCTGGGGACAGGGGGCCAAAAACATTCAGTACTTC.

This chain uses TRBV6-6 with TRBJ2-7; D is possibly TRBD2 (6 bases). Trimming took off 5 bases at V and 7 bases at J, with 18 bases between the two ends. Germline lookup yields CDR1 MNHNY and CDR2 SVGAGI (reference sequence). The CDR3 is 14 amino acids. This CDR3 is CASSPWGGRSEQYF. CDR3 bases: TGTGCCAGCAGTCCCTGGGGAGGTCGCAGTGAGCAGTACTTC.

This chain links TRBV5-1 with TRBJ2-6; D remains unclear. V was trimmed by 4 bases and J by 1 base, leaving 9 bases between them. The CDR3 has 15 residues. Germline V lookup: CDR1 SGHRS, CDR2 YFSETQ. CDR3 bases: TGCGCCAGCAGCCCAGTTGAATCTGGGGCCAACGTCCTGACTTTC. Encoded protein: CASSPVESGANVLTF.

J is TRBJ2-2 and V is TRBV4-3; TRBD2 matches 7 bases. V shed 0 bases and J 1 base; nucleotides not matched to a gene: 2. CDR1 and CDR2 from the germline V gene are LGHNA and YSLEER. The CDR3 extends over 16 amino acids. The CDR3, as DNA: TGCGCCAGCAGCCAAGATCCGGGAGGGAACACCGGGGAGCTGTTTTTT. It is translated as CASSQDPGGNTGELFF.

The V gene is TRBV24-1, the J gene TRBJ2-3; 7 bases fit TRBD1. Per the germline V gene, CDR1 is KGHDR and CDR2 is SFDVKD. With 6 bases clipped from V and 2 bases from J, the junction kept 10 bases outside the gene matches. CDR3 size: 16 residues. CDR3 in amino acids: CATSNPLGTATDTQYF. Here the CDR3 DNA reads TGTGCCACCAGTAATCCCCTGGGGACAGCCACAGATACGCAGTATTTT.

The V call is TRBV9, the J call TRBJ2-2; 9 nucleotides match TRBD1. V shed 2 bases and J 4 bases; nucleotides not matched to a gene: 6. Germline V gives CDR1 SGDLS, CDR2 YYNGEE. The CDR3 is 16 residues long. The CDR3 coding sequence is TGTGCCAGCAGCGTTTTACAGGGGGCTCCCACCGGGGAGCTGTTTTTT. Encoded protein: CASSVLQGAPTGELFF.

In regard to this clone: The same CDR3 also results from other DNA sequences found in this sample. This chain connects TRBV18 to TRBJ2-2; D is ambiguous. CDR1 and CDR2 from the germline V gene are KGHSH and LQKENI. This CDR3 region has 14 residues. Trimming left V 1 base short and J 0 bases short, with 3 bases between. The CDR3 spells CASSPLANTGELFF. The CDR3 DNA reads as TGTGCCAGCTCACCACTCGCGAACACCGGGGAGCTGTTTTTT.

This clone was seen only a few times. The chain links TRBV9 to TRBJ1-2; 11 bases fit TRBD1. CDR3 size: 16 residues. Germline V gives CDR1 SGDLS, CDR2 YYNGEE. With V trimmed by 3 bases and J by 0 bases, 4 bases remained unmatched. Here the CDR3 DNA reads TGTGCCAGCAGCGAAGGACAGGGGGCAGCTAACTATGGCTACACCTTC. Translated, it gives CASSEGQGAANYGYTF.

The V call is TRBV27, the J call TRBJ2-1; no firm D call. Germline CDR1 reads MNHEY; CDR2 reads SMNVEV (reference sequence). V dropped 4 bases and J dropped 7 bases, with 5 bases sitting between them. The CDR3 consists of 11 residues. CDR3 region: CASSSRNEQFF. In DNA, the CDR3 is TGTGCCAGCAGTTCCCGGAATGAGCAGTTCTTC.

The chain links TRBV30 to TRBJ1-2; tentatively, D is TRBD1 (6 bases). V shed 2 bases and J shed 8 bases, with 12 bases lying between them. Germline V CDR1 and CDR2: GTSNPN, SVGIG (reference sequence). The CDR3 runs 12 residues. The CDR3 loop reads CAWSITGYGYTF. The CDR3 nucleotides are TGTGCCTGGAGTATCACAGGGTACGGCTACACCTTC.

This chain connects TRBV5-1 to TRBJ2-3; 9 positions match TRBD2. This CDR3 region has 16 residues. V lost 0 bases and J lost 4; bases outside the gene matches: 6. Germline values: CDR1 SGHRS, CDR2 YFSETQ. The CDR3: CASSLASGGTADTQYF. For the CDR3, the DNA is TGCGCCAGCAGCTTGGCCAGCGGGGGGACCGCAGATACGCAGTATTTT.

Of note for this clone: An end of the junction does not agree with germline; a read error may underlie this. The chain couples TRBV6-1 to TRBJ2-7, with TRBD2 identical over 16 bases. Germline loops: CDR1 MNHNS, CDR2 SASEGT. The CDR3 length is 18 residues. CDR3 protein: CASSEISGTSGRAMRGSF. Here the CDR3 DNA reads TGTGCCAGCAGTGAAATATCCGGGACTAGCGGGAGGGCGATGCGGGGTTCCTTC.